Included here is one T cell receptor (beta chain) sequence, with context. Its antigen is not identified. The CDR3 loop spans 14 amino acids. Germline values: CDR1 PRHDT, CDR2 FYEKMQ (reference sequence). V lost 7 bases to trimming and J lost 1 base; unmatched junction nucleotides: 6. Regarding time point: week 5, during vaccination. Vaccination used 300 ug of mutant IDH1 20-mer peptide per dose, with topical imiquimod. This table comes from immunoSEQ multiplex PCR, and its TCRdb copy is limited to in-frame clones, with some not included. Among approximately 60,000 clones, 85% to 90% were seen once, and the ten largest hold about 4.6%. This sample is drawn from a study of a mutant IDH1 vaccine in newly diagnosed glioma. The wider study: Once 4-6 weeks had passed after radiotherapy alone, vaccination started, or it started with temozolomide cycles. Prior therapy was radiotherapy, temozolomide, or both; most received both.

The receptor was isolated from a woman in her forties with glioma. The chain recombines TRBV13 with TRBJ1-1, with 7 bases fitting TRBD1. The sample was PBMCs, taken from a glioma patient whose treatment included an IDH1 peptide vaccine. The CDR3 loop is CASTSGQANTEAFF. The DNA for the CDR3 is TGTGCCAGCACCAGCGGACAGGCGAACACTGAAGCTTTCTTT.